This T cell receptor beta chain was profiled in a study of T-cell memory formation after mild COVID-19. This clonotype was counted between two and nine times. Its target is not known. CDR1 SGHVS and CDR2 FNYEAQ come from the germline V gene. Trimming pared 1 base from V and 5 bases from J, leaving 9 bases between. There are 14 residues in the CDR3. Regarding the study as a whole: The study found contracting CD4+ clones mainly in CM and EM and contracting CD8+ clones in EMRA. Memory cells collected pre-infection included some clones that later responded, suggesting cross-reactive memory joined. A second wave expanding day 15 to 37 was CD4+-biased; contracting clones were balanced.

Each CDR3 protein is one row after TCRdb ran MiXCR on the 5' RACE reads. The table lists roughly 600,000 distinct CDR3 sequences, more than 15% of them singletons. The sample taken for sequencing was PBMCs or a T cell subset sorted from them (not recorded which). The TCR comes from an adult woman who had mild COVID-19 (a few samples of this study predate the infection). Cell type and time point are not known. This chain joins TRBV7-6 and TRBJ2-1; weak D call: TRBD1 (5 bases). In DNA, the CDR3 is TGTGCCAGCAGCTTAGAAACAGGTCACAATGAGCAGTTCTTC. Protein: CASSLETGHNEQFF.